The next 15 T cell receptor beta chains were all read from a single sample in a study of CD8 T cells in Susac syndrome (dated by TCRdb to the late 2010s). The library was obtained by the immunoSEQ multiplex PCR assay. RNA was extracted with the RNeasy kit and roughly 0.45 to 1 ug was reverse transcribed using random hexamers. The public reads were reprocessed in TCRdb via fastp at Q25 and MiXCR, keeping in-frame beta chains. Every distinct CDR3 protein forms one entry, paired with its most common genes and DNA. Counted in this sample were roughly 130,000 distinct CDR3 sequences; 90% to 95% of them appeared once. Around 0.12% of the sample is in the top ten clones. The sequencing input was CD4+ T cells from PBMCs. Source of these receptors: a human donor in good health.

The chain has TRBV6-1 and TRBJ2-5; D unresolved. V was shortened by 1 base and J by 0 bases, with 9 bases between the two germline ends. This CDR3 contains 15 residues. The V gene's germline CDR1 is MNHNS and CDR2 SASEGT. The CDR3 here is CASSEGGLNQETQYF. The CDR3 coding sequence is TGTGCCAGCAGTGAAGGGGGTCTCAACCAAGAGACCCAGTACTTC.

The chain employs TRBV5-1 and TRBJ2-1; D ambiguous. CDR3 length: 14 amino acids. The germline V gene encodes CDR1 SGHRS and CDR2 YFSETQ. V was shortened by 4 bases and J by 6 bases, with 14 bases between the two germline ends. The CDR3 DNA reads TGCGCCAGCAGCCGACTTTCGGAGTCCAATGAGCAGTTCTTC. Its translation is CASSRLSESNEQFF.

V is TRBV3-1 and J is TRBJ1-1, with a weak D call TRBD1 (6 bases). Trimming pared 3 bases from V and 3 bases from J, leaving 11 bases between. Per the germline V gene, CDR1 is LGHDT and CDR2 is YNNKEL (reference sequence). The CDR3 has 14 residues. CDR3 bases: TGTGCCAGCAGCCATACTACAGGGTACACTGAAGCTTTCTTT. Translation: CASSHTTGYTEAFF.

This chain links TRBV12-3 or TRBV12-4 with TRBJ1-1; 7 nucleotides agree with TRBD1. V lost 3 bases, J lost 1 base, and 11 bases stayed unmatched. CDR3 length: 17 residues. CDR3 amino acids: CASSFSAGGFRNTEAFF. The DNA of the CDR3 is TGTGCCAGCAGTTTCTCGGCAGGGGGGTTCAGGAACACTGAAGCTTTCTTT.

This clonotype was seen a single time. The rearrangement joins TRBV7-6 to TRBJ1-1; D is unclear. Germline V gene lookup returns CDR1 SGHVS and CDR2 FNYEAQ. Trimming shortened V by 5 bases and J by 8 bases, and 15 bases separated the two germline ends. The CDR3 sequence is 13 residues long. CDR3 sequence (DNA): TGTGCCAGCAGCCAAGACACTTGGCGAGAAGCTTTCTTT. Encoded protein: CASSQDTWREAFF.

Written as DNA, the CDR3 is TGTGCCCTCCAGACAGAATTCTATGGCTACACCTTC. Protein: CALQTEFYGYTF. V is TRBV28 and J is TRBJ1-2; possible D gene TRBD1, 5 bases. The length of the CDR3 is 12 residues. CDR1 and CDR2 from the germline V gene are MDHEN and SYDVKM. Trimming cost V 11 bases and J 4 bases, with 14 bases left between them.

The chain combines TRBV9 with TRBJ2-7, with TRBD2 as a possible D gene (6 bases). V was shortened by 4 bases and J by 7 bases, with 18 bases between the two germline ends. Germline CDR1 SGDLS, CDR2 YYNGEE. CDR3 length: 14 residues. The CDR3 sequence: CASSPPGTPWEQYF. CDR3 coding DNA: TGTGCCAGCAGCCCGCCCGGGACTCCCTGGGAGCAGTACTTC.

V gene TRBV20-1 combines with J gene TRBJ2-7; TRBD2 aligns across 8 bases. Germline CDR1 DFQATT, CDR2 SNEGSKA (reference sequence). The CDR3 sequence is 16 residues long. J was trimmed by 2 bases and V by 2 bases; bases with no gene match: 11. CDR3 nucleotide sequence: TGCAGTGCTAGAACCGGGACTAGAACCGTAACCTACGAGCAGTACTTC. It translates to CSARTGTRTVTYEQYF.

The rearrangement joins TRBV15 to TRBJ1-3; D is undetermined. This CDR3 has 16 amino acids. Germline V gene sequence: CDR1 LNHNV, CDR2 YYDKDF (reference sequence). V lost 3 bases and J 1 base, leaving 13 bases between the germline ends. CDR3 DNA: TGTGCCACCAGCAGCCAAGTAGGGATATCTGGAAACACCATATATTTT. The encoded protein is CATSSQVGISGNTIYF. The full variable domain, in which reference TRBV15 and TRBJ1-3 provide the parts outside the CDR3, is DAMVIQNPRYQVTQFGKPVTLSCSQTLNHNVMYWYQQKSSQAPKLLFHYYDKDFNNEADTPDNFQSRRPNTSFCFLDIRSPGLGDTAMYLCATSSQVGISGNTIYFGEGSWLTVV.

The chain employs TRBV19 and TRBJ1-2; perhaps TRBD1 as D (5 bases). The CDR3 is made up of 16 amino acids. Germline V gene sequence: CDR1 LNHDA, CDR2 SQIVND (reference sequence). V lost 3 bases to trimming and J lost 8 bases, with 22 bases between them. Written as DNA, the CDR3 is TGTGCCAGTAGTATGGGAGACCGACTGCTCCACAGGGGCTACACCTTC. Amino acids: CASSMGDRLLHRGYTF.

CDR3 loop: CSVGGGSTDTQYF. CDR3 DNA sequence: TGCAGCGTTGGTGGGGGCAGCACAGATACGCAGTATTTT. J is TRBJ2-3 and V is TRBV29-1; weak D call: TRBD1 (6 bases). CDR1 is SQVTM and CDR2 is ANQGSEA in the germline V gene. The length of the CDR3 is 13 residues. V shed 4 bases and J shed 0 bases, with 8 bases lying between them.

The chain couples TRBV28 to TRBJ2-1; no definite D call. CDR3 length: 13 amino acids. The V end was cut by 5 bases, the J end by 7 bases, with 12 bases between. From germline, CDR1 is MDHEN and CDR2 SYDVKM. CDR3 residues: CASSTMTPNEQFF. Written as DNA, the CDR3 is TGTGCCAGCAGTACTATGACACCGAATGAGCAGTTCTTC.

The genes are TRBV12-3 or TRBV12-4 and TRBJ2-1, with 7 bases fitting TRBD1. This CDR3 is built from 16 residues. With 3 bases clipped from V and 5 bases from J, the junction kept 10 bases outside the gene matches. CDR3 coding DNA: TGTGCCAGCAGTTTCTCACCGGGACAGCAAAACAATGAGCAGTTCTTC. Translated, it gives CASSFSPGQQNNEQFF.

The chain is built from TRBV12-3 or TRBV12-4 and TRBJ2-7; no reliable D call. There are 12 residues in the CDR3. V was pared by 4 bases and J by 2 bases, with 6 bases between. In DNA form, the CDR3 reads TGTGCCAGCAGTTCCTCAGCCTACGAGCAGTACTTC. Its translation: CASSSSAYEQYF.

The chain joins TRBV3-1 to TRBJ1-3; a weak D match, TRBD1 (6 bases). With 1 base removed from V and 3 bases from J, the gap between germline ends came to 16 bases. Germline V gene lookup returns CDR1 LGHDT and CDR2 YNNKEL (reference sequence). The CDR3 spans 17 residues. CDR3: CASSQVGIGQSGNTIYF. As DNA, the CDR3 is TGTGCCAGCAGCCAAGTTGGGATCGGACAGAGTGGAAACACCATATATTTT. The whole variable domain, filled in from reference TRBV3-1 and TRBJ1-3, reads DTAVSQTPKYLVTQMGNDKSIKCEQNLGHDTMYWYKQDSKKFLKIMFSYNNKELIINETVPNRFSPKSPDKAHLNLHINSLELGDSAVYFCASSQVGIGQSGNTIYFGEGSWLTVV.